This T cell receptor beta chain comes out of a study of early T cells in non-severe SARS-CoV-2 infection. For the study at large: Alpha and beta chains were unpaired, from unsorted whole-blood bulk RNA. General observations from the study: Anti-spike CD8 responses were favored in VDJdb matching, and private and CD4 specificities were missed.

A remark on this clonotype: Its antigen remains unidentified.

Individual cDNA molecules each received unique molecular identifiers attached to them. TCRdb ran MiXCR on the 5' RACE reads and lists one entry per CDR3 protein. In the table there are 110,000 or so distinct CDR3 sequences, 9% to 13% of which are singletons. CDR3 size: 14 residues. Trimming stripped 3 bases from V and 8 bases from J, with 17 bases between. Germline CDR1 DFQATT, CDR2 SNEGSKA (reference sequence). This sequence originates from an adult who was a healthcare worker with PCR-confirmed SARS-CoV-2 infection or an uninfected control (not recorded which). Sequenced input: whole blood. The V gene is TRBV20-1, the J gene TRBJ2-4; D is uncertain. The DNA of the CDR3 is TGCAGTGCTAGTGCCGGGCCCCGAATCGACATTCAGTACTTC. Its protein product is CSASAGPRIDIQYF.